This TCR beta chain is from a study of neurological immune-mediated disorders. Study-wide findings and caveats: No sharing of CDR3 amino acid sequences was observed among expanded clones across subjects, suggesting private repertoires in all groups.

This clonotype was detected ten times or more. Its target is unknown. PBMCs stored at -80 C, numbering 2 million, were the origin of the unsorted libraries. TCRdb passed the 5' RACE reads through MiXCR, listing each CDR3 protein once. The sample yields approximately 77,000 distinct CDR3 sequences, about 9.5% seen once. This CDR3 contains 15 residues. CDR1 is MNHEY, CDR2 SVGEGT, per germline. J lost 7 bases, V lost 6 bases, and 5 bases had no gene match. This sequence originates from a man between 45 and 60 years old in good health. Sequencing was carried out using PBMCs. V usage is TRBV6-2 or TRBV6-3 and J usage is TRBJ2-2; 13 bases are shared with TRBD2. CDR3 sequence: CASRPTSGRVGELFF. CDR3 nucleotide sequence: TGTGCCAGCAGACCCACTAGCGGGAGGGTCGGGGAGCTGTTTTTT.